This TCR beta chain was captured by sequencing in a study of early T cells in non-severe SARS-CoV-2 infection (TCRdb year 2021). Broadly, across the study: Because TCR sequencing was done on bulk RNA from unsorted whole blood, the alpha and beta chains could not be paired.

Library construction relied on 5' RACE. Reads for this sample came from a NextSeq 500. The TCR library protocol attached unique molecular identifiers to individual cDNA molecules to correct for sequencing error and PCR bias. TCR alpha and beta chains were both sequenced, and the abundances of alpha and beta sequences in each sample were closely correlated with each other. Processing in the source paper ran as follows. Decombinator V4 was used to annotate the V gene, J gene and CDR3 of the TCR sequences. TCRs were defined as expanded if a significant change between any two time points was detected under a Poisson model with p below 0.0001. TCR abundances were normalised to the total number of TCRs sequenced per sample and were expressed as counts per million. TRAV1-2 paired with TRAJ12, TRAJ20 or TRAJ33 defined MAIT TCRs, while TRAV10 paired with TRAJ18 defined iNKT TCRs. VDJdb, accessed 1 November 2021, was searched for CMV, EBV and SARS-CoV-2 annotated TCRs, with TCRs annotated for multiple antigens excluded. TCRdb itself trimmed the public reads at Q25 with fastp, ran MiXCR and retained productive beta chains. Duplicate CDR3 protein sequences are folded into a single record with the most common DNA and genes. Here the V and J calls rest on TCRdb's processing, not on the authors' analysis. The sample table records 70,000 or so distinct CDR3 sequences; roughly 4.5% of these occur just once. The ten largest account for 3.6% of the sample.

A case-control design nested within a healthcare worker cohort in London, UK, was used, with weekly nasopharyngeal swab PCR tests and blood sampling performed. Healthcare workers were recruited during the week of the UK lockdown, between 23 and 31 March 2020, and followed weekly for up to about 15 weeks. Comments on this clonotype: The antigen it binds to is not known. No much larger clonotype is one base removed from it; base qualities were not supplied.

Between the V and J ends, shortened by 5 bases and 10 bases respectively, the junction contains 16 bases. The germline V gene yields SGHTA for CDR1 and FQGNSA for CDR2. From the cysteine up to the phenylalanine, the CDR3 has a length of 13 residues. Just the 39-base CDR3 DNA is kept, in frame starting at base 1. Broader findings and caveats from the paper: Matching against VDJdb was skewed toward anti-spike CD8 responses, likely underestimated virus-specific expansions, and missed private and CD4 specificities.

The clonotype comes from an adult who was a healthcare worker with PCR-confirmed SARS-CoV-2 infection or an uninfected control (not recorded which). The donor label of this sample is uncertain. Sequencing was performed on whole blood, taken at baseline. The chain is assembled from TRBV7-2 and TRBJ2-3; TRBD2 might be the D gene, on 7 matching bases. This receptor carries the CDR3 CASSGGAQGPQYF. Read as DNA, the sequence is TGTGCCAGCAGCGGGGGGGCACAAGGCCCGCAGTATTTT.